These 8 T cell receptor beta chains were sequenced from one sample in a study of T-cell reconstitution after alpha-beta-depleted transplantation in children. For TCRbeta, the library was prepared with unique molecular identifiers. TCRdb reprocessed the PCR reads with MiXCR, giving one entry per CDR3 protein. The table lists roughly 300,000 distinct CDR3 sequences, 11% of them singletons. The input for sequencing was peripheral blood, taken 180 days after TCRalphabeta/CD19-depleted stem cell transplant. Receptors originate from a male patient between 2 and 15 years old who had a stem cell transplant for chronic granulomatous disease, so the T cells may come from the graft donor.

This sequence joins TRBV5-4 and TRBJ2-7; 9 positions agree with TRBD2. The CDR3 length is 14 residues. Trimming took 2 bases from V and 4 from J; bases not matched to a gene: 4. In germline, CDR1 is SGHNT, CDR2 YYREEE (reference sequence). CDR3 sequence (DNA): TGTGCCAGCAGCTTAGGCGGGGGGGAGTACGAGCAGTACTTC. Translated: CASSLGGGEYEQYF.

This clonotype occurred many times. This chain uses TRBV18 with TRBJ2-5; the D is unclear. Trimming left V 3 bases short and J 0 bases short, with 2 bases between. This CDR3 contains 12 residues. Germline values: CDR1 KGHSH, CDR2 LQKENI. CDR3 nucleotides: TGTGCCAGCTCACCTGACCAAGAGACCCAGTACTTC. Protein product: CASSPDQETQYF.

This clonotype was picked up many times. This chain links TRBV9 with TRBJ2-3; D not certain. V lost 0 bases and J lost 1, with 6 bases in between. The germline V gene encodes CDR1 SGDLS and CDR2 YYNGEE. The CDR3 runs to 14 residues. CDR3 sequence: CASSVVPGTDTQYF. The CDR3 nucleotides are TGTGCCAGCAGCGTAGTCCCCGGCACAGATACGCAGTATTTT.

This clonotype was counted only a few times. J is TRBJ2-1 and V is TRBV5-1, with 10 nucleotides matching TRBD1. This CDR3 region has 16 residues. CDR1 and CDR2 (germline): SGHRS, YFSETQ. V was pared by 3 bases and J by 6 bases, with 9 bases of the junction left unmatched. CDR3: CASSWNRDRGGNEQFF. Written as DNA, the CDR3 is TGCGCCAGCAGCTGGAACCGGGACAGGGGTGGCAATGAGCAGTTCTTC.

Many counts were recorded for this clonotype. The chain couples TRBV20-1 to TRBJ1-5, with no clear D. CDR1 DFQATT and CDR2 SNEGSKA come from the germline V gene (reference sequence). The CDR3 extends over 15 amino acids. Deletions cut 0 bases from V and 0 bases from J, with 9 bases between. The CDR3, as DNA: TGCAGTGCTAGAGATACCATGGATAGCAATCAGCCCCAGCATTTT. The encoded protein is CSARDTMDSNQPQHF.

This clonotype was found many times. The chain combines TRBV5-5 with TRBJ2-7, with 11 bases lining up with TRBD2. The CDR3 contains 15 residues. Germline CDR1 reads SGHKS; CDR2 reads YYEKEE (reference sequence). Trimming cost V 4 bases and J 3 bases; bases outside gene matches: 6. CDR3 residues: CASSRGLAEFYEQYF. For the CDR3, the DNA is TGTGCCAGCAGCCGGGGACTAGCGGAATTCTACGAGCAGTACTTC. The full variable domain, its missing parts supplied by reference TRBV5-5 and TRBJ2-7, is DAGVTQSPTHLIKTRGQQVTLRCSPISGHKSVSWYQQVLGQGPQFIFQYYEKEERGRGNFPDRFSARQFPNYSSELNVNALLLGDSALYLCASSRGLAEFYEQYFGPGTRLTVT.

This clonotype showed up just once. Possible read error: a much larger clone is one base away. This chain uses TRBV4-1 with TRBJ2-1; tentative D call: TRBD1 (5 bases). The V end was cut by 1 base, the J end by 6 bases, with 13 bases between. Germline values: CDR1 MGHRA, CDR2 YSYEKL. This CDR3 is 15 amino acids long. CDR3 DNA sequence: TGCGCCAGCAGCCAAGGTAGCAGGGTCGCCAATGAGCAGTTCTTC. Translated, it gives CASSQGSRVANEQFF.

This clonotype was seen at least ten times. The CDR3 nucleotides are TGTGCCAGCAGCTTCAAGATGAACACTGAAGCTTTCTTT. This translates into CASSFKMNTEAFF. This chain connects TRBV7-6 to TRBJ1-1; unclear D gene. The CDR3 sequence is 13 residues long. The V and J ends lost 3 bases and 0 bases respectively, with 5 bases between them. Germline loops: CDR1 SGHVS, CDR2 FNYEAQ.